A single sample is the source of the 9 T cell receptor beta chains below, sequenced in a study of blood T cell repertoires in COVID-19. Here immunoSEQ multiplex PCR was the method, and the copy in TCRdb shows in-frame clones only, minus some. Of about 250,000 clones listed, 79% are singletons. What was sequenced was peripheral blood. Receptors originate from a middle-aged woman with active or convalescent COVID-19.

In this sample, this clone turned up once. This sequence joins TRBV27 and TRBJ2-2; the D gene is possibly TRBD1 (5 bases). CDR1 is MNHEY and CDR2 is SMNVEV in the germline V gene (reference sequence). The length of the CDR3 is 16 residues. Trimming removed 5 bases at V and 0 bases at J, with 13 bases between. The CDR3 bases are TGTGCCAGCAGTCCCTCAGGGCGGACGAACACCGGGGAGCTGTTTTTT. This codes for CASSPSGRTNTGELFF.

This clone was counted only a few times. V usage is TRBV10-1 and J usage is TRBJ1-6; D call uncertain. Germline V lookup: CDR1 WNHNN, CDR2 SYGVQD (reference sequence). The V end lost 5 bases, the J end lost 4 bases, and 6 bases lay between the germline ends. The CDR3 runs 13 residues. DNA for the CDR3: TGCGCCAGCAGTTTCGGTTATAATTCACCCCTCCACTTT. Translating it yields CASSFGYNSPLHF.

The chain has TRBV30 and TRBJ1-1; no clear D. The germline V gene encodes CDR1 GTSNPN and CDR2 SVGIG (reference sequence). CDR3 length: 12 amino acids. V lost 4 bases to trimming and J lost 6 bases, with 12 bases between them. The CDR3 DNA reads as TGTGCCTGGAACCCCCACGGGGCTGAAGCTTTCTTT. It is translated as CAWNPHGAEAFF.

This clone was detected only once. The chain has TRBV7-2 and TRBJ2-3; maybe TRBD1 (5 bases). There are 17 residues in the CDR3. Trimming took off 8 bases at V and 2 bases at J, with 23 bases between the two ends. Germline lookup yields CDR1 SGHTA and CDR2 FQGNSA. The CDR3 is CASAPLGVAWDTDTQYF. DNA of the CDR3: TGTGCCAGCGCCCCCTTAGGGGTAGCCTGGGACACAGATACGCAGTATTTT.

This clone was picked up a small number of times. This chain uses TRBV7-9 with TRBJ2-3, with D possibly TRBD2 on 5 matching bases. V dropped 5 bases and J dropped 5 bases, with 8 bases sitting between them. The CDR3 contains 12 residues. The germline V gene has CDR1 SEHNR and CDR2 FQNEAQ (reference sequence). The CDR3, as DNA: TGTGCCAGCAGCCCACTAGGAGATACGCAGTATTTT. It is translated as CASSPLGDTQYF. The full variable domain, its missing parts supplied by reference TRBV7-9 and TRBJ2-3, is DTGVSQNPRHKITKRGQNVTFRCDPISEHNRLYWYRQTLGQGPEFLTYFQNEAQLEKSRLLSDRFSAERPKGSFSTLEIQRTEQGDSAMYLCASSPLGDTQYFGPGTRLTVL.

The chain employs TRBV6-6 and TRBJ1-2, with TRBD1 as a possible D gene (6 bases). This CDR3 has 13 amino acids. V lost 6 bases to trimming and J lost 4 bases, with 12 bases between them. The germline gives CDR1 MNHNY, CDR2 SVGAGI (reference sequence). CDR3 nucleotides: TGTGCCAGCAGCATCGACAGGCTCTATGGCTACACCTTC. It is translated as CASSIDRLYGYTF.

The chain combines TRBV30 with TRBJ2-3, with D perhaps matching TRBD2 (6 bases). CDR3 length: 15 amino acids. Germline CDR1 and CDR2: GTSNPN and SVGIG (reference sequence). With 1 base removed from V and 2 bases from J, the gap between germline ends came to 13 bases. CDR3 in DNA: TGTGCCTGGAGTGATACTAGCTCCCCCACAGATACGCAGTATTTT. Translating it yields CAWSDTSSPTDTQYF.

This rearrangement joins TRBV7-2 to TRBJ1-4, with D possibly TRBD1 on 5 matching bases. V gave up 4 bases and J gave up 0 bases, with 12 bases separating them. Germline values: CDR1 SGHTA, CDR2 FQGNSA. The CDR3 length is 16 residues. The CDR3 DNA follows: TGTGCCAGCAGCTCTAGACAGCATGCAACTAATGAAAAACTGTTTTTT. Amino acids: CASSSRQHATNEKLFF.

In its sample, this clone was seen a few times. The gene calls are TRBV6-6 and TRBJ1-2; the D gene is possibly TRBD1 (5 bases). V dropped 10 bases and J dropped 4 bases, with 13 bases sitting between them. Germline V gene data show CDR1 as MNHNY and CDR2 as SVGAGI (reference sequence). The CDR3 has 12 residues. CDR3 residues: CATTGRGYGYTF. In nucleotides, the CDR3 is TGTGCCACTACCGGAAGGGGCTATGGCTACACCTTC.